Below are 12 T cell receptor beta chains sequenced from a single sample in a study of T cell responses to AZD1222 COVID-19 vaccine. The table came from immunoSEQ multiplex PCR; TCRdb's copy has only in-frame clones and leaves some out. Of approximately 150,000 clones in the sample, about 92% are singletons; the top ten hold roughly 0.98%. The source was peripheral blood, collected 28 days after the second AZD1222 dose. The receptors were sampled from an adult who received the AZD1222 COVID-19 vaccine.

This clone occurred a few times. V and J are TRBV10-1 and TRBJ2-7; no definite D call. The CDR3 has 13 amino acids. Germline lookup yields CDR1 WNHNN and CDR2 SYGVQD (reference sequence). The ends were cut back, 4 bases at V and 5 bases at J, with 12 bases in the middle. The CDR3 coding sequence is TGCGCCAGCAGTGGGTCAGATTACGACGAGCAGTACTTC. Its protein product is CASSGSDYDEQYF.

This rearrangement joins TRBV5-1 to TRBJ1-2; TRBD1 might be the D (6 bases). V lost 4 bases and J 8 bases, leaving 18 bases between the germline ends. Germline CDR1 SGHRS, CDR2 YFSETQ. The CDR3 totals 14 residues. The CDR3 region has the DNA TGCGCCAGCAGCCCGGACAGCCCTGTGTGGGGCTACACCTTC. Protein: CASSPDSPVWGYTF.

This chain joins TRBV19 and TRBJ1-2; tentatively, D is TRBD1 (5 bases). This CDR3 region has 15 residues. From germline, CDR1 is LNHDA and CDR2 SQIVND (reference sequence). The germline V and J ends were trimmed by 1 base and 7 bases, with 16 bases remaining between them. The CDR3 loop reads CASSIVGQRIGGYTF. Here the CDR3 DNA reads TGTGCCAGTAGTATAGTGGGGCAGAGGATAGGTGGCTACACCTTC.

The chain uses TRBV3-1 (or the pseudogene TRBV3-2) and TRBJ2-3; D remains ambiguous. CDR1 is LGHDT, CDR2 YNNKEL, per germline (reference sequence). This CDR3 has 13 amino acids. V lost 4 bases to trimming and J lost 6 bases, with 11 bases between them. The CDR3 region has the DNA TGTGCCAGCAGCCTTTTGACGATGGATACGCAGTATTTT. Its protein product is CASSLLTMDTQYF.

The chain links TRBV18 to TRBJ2-7; TRBD1 aligns across 9 bases. Trimming at V came to 9 bases and at J to 7 bases, leaving 13 bases not matched to a gene. Germline V gene data show CDR1 as KGHSH and CDR2 as LQKENI. The CDR3 extends over 14 amino acids. The CDR3 sequence is CASSTYRDRDEQYF. CDR3 DNA: TGTGCCAGTTCCACTTACCGGGACAGGGATGAGCAGTACTTC. The full variable domain, rest sourced from reference TRBV18 and TRBJ2-7, is NAGVMQNPRHLVRRRGQEARLRCSPMKGHSHVYWYRQLPEEGLKFMVYLQKENIIDESGMPKERFSAEFPKEGPSILRIQQVVRGDSAAYFCASSTYRDRDEQYFGPGTRLTVT.

This sequence joins TRBV30 and TRBJ1-1; 7 positions match TRBD1. There are 12 residues in the CDR3. V trimming: 5 bases; J trimming: 0 bases; junction bases outside the gene matches: 0. Germline V gene data show CDR1 as GTSNPN and CDR2 as SVGIG (reference sequence). CDR3: CAWGQVNTEAFF. The CDR3 coding sequence is TGTGCCTGGGGACAGGTGAACACTGAAGCTTTCTTT.

This chain links TRBV25-1 with TRBJ1-4, with 7 positions matching TRBD1. The germline V gene has CDR1 MGHDK and CDR2 SYGVNS. V lost 3 bases and J lost 2; bases outside the gene matches: 0. The CDR3 consists of 14 residues. The CDR3 loop reads CASSDRGTNEKLFF. The DNA of the CDR3 is TGTGCCAGCAGTGACAGGGGGACTAATGAAAAACTGTTTTTT.

The chain carries TRBV11-2 and TRBJ2-5; tentatively, D is TRBD1 (5 bases). Germline CDR1 reads SGHAT; CDR2 reads FQNNGV. The CDR3 covers 15 residues. Trimming shortened V by 0 bases and J by 5 bases, and 13 bases separated the two germline ends. CDR3 nucleotide sequence: TGTGCCAGCAGCTTAGAGGCCCAGGGCTTGGAGACCCAGTACTTC. Translated: CASSLEAQGLETQYF.

V is TRBV5-1 and J is TRBJ2-2; D is uncertain. CDR1 is SGHRS, CDR2 YFSETQ, per germline. The CDR3 contains 14 residues. V shed 0 bases and J shed 4 bases, with 7 bases lying between them. CDR3 loop: CASSLDRSTGELFF. The DNA for the CDR3 is TGCGCCAGCAGCTTGGATCGGAGCACCGGGGAGCTGTTTTTT.

This sequence joins TRBV6-5 and TRBJ1-6; D unresolved. From germline, CDR1 is MNHEY and CDR2 SVGAGI. Trimming took off 2 bases at V and 8 bases at J, with 13 bases between the two ends. The CDR3 runs to 15 residues. CDR3 sequence (DNA): TGTGCCAGCAGTTACCGGCCGGGATCGGATTCACCCCTCCACTTT. It translates to CASSYRPGSDSPLHF.

The chain is built from TRBV13 and TRBJ1-2; TRBD1 might be the D (6 bases). Germline V CDR1 and CDR2: PRHDT, FYEKMQ (reference sequence). Trimming took 0 bases from V and 2 from J, leaving 10 bases between them. The CDR3 runs to 15 residues. The CDR3 protein is CASSLGQGSNYGYTF. In DNA form, the CDR3 reads TGTGCCAGCAGCTTAGGACAGGGCAGCAACTATGGCTACACCTTC.

The rearrangement joins TRBV11-2 to TRBJ1-2; TRBD1 is a possible D gene (6 bases). CDR3 size: 14 residues. CDR1 and CDR2 from the germline V gene are SGHAT and FQNNGV. The ends were cut back, 3 bases at V and 9 bases at J, with 17 bases in the middle. CDR3 protein: CASSFRQDGPRYTF. The CDR3 bases are TGTGCCAGCAGCTTTCGACAGGATGGCCCTCGCTACACCTTC.